The rows below give T cell receptor beta chains drawn from one sample of a study of CD8+CD57+ T cells in acquired aplastic anemia. TCRdb analysed the reads with MiXCR anew, one entry per CDR3 protein. Of 210,000 or so distinct CDR3 sequences in the sample, roughly 45% were seen once. The material sequenced was sorted CD4+, CD8+, or CD8+CD57+ T cells (not recorded which) from PBMCs. All receptors derive from a human donor with aplastic anemia. Both conserved end residues are part of each CDR3. The order of the fields is clone size, V gene, D gene, J gene, CDR3 protein, CDR3 DNA. D genes are given only for firm matches. Expanded clones get a size class; other rows say once, few or many, or leave the size out.

clone size: once; V gene: TRBV5-1; D gene: TRBD1; J gene: TRBJ1-2; CDR3 protein: CASSFGTGQGDYGYTF; CDR3 DNA: TGCGCCAGCAGCTTTGGTACGGGACAGGGTGACTATGGCTACACCTTC
clone size: many; V gene: TRBV11-1; D gene: NA; J gene: TRBJ1-1; CDR3 protein: CASSSPSQAGTEAFF; CDR3 DNA: TGTGCCAGCAGCTCCCCATCCCAGGCGGGCACTGAAGCTTTCTTT
clone size: NA; V gene: TRBV20-1; D gene: TRBD2; J gene: TRBJ2-3; CDR3 protein: CSANVLAGGPVTDTQYF; CDR3 DNA: TGCAGTGCTAACGTACTAGCGGGGGGGCCAGTTACAGATACGCAGTATTTT
clone size: NA; V gene: TRBV15; D gene: NA; J gene: TRBJ1-4; CDR3 protein: CATSRDEKLFF; CDR3 DNA: TGTGCCACCAGCAGAGATGAAAAACTGTTTTTT
clone size: NA; V gene: TRBV6-5; D gene: TRBD1; J gene: TRBJ1-1; CDR3 protein: CASSYRTGDEAFF; CDR3 DNA: TGTGCCAGCAGTTACCGGACAGGGGATGAAGCTTTCTTT
clone size: NA; V gene: TRBV10-3; D gene: NA; J gene: TRBJ2-5; CDR3 protein: CAISESTLEETQYF; CDR3 DNA: TGTGCCATCAGTGAGTCGACTCTGGAGGAGACCCAGTACTTC
clone size: many; V gene: TRBV6-4; D gene: NA; J gene: TRBJ1-5; CDR3 protein: CASSESRALGQPQHF; CDR3 DNA: TGTGCCAGCAGTGAGAGCAGGGCTCTAGGCCAGCCCCAGCATTTT
clone size: many; V gene: TRBV15; D gene: NA; J gene: TRBJ1-4; CDR3 protein: CATGESNEKLFF; CDR3 DNA: TGTGCCACTGGGGAGTCTAATGAAAAACTGTTTTTT
clone size: few; V gene: TRBV24-1; D gene: TRBD2; J gene: TRBJ2-5; CDR3 protein: CATSDPTSGEQETQYF; CDR3 DNA: TGTGCCACCAGTGATCCCACTAGCGGGGAACAAGAGACCCAGTACTTC
clone size: NA; V gene: TRBV2; D gene: NA; J gene: TRBJ2-1; CDR3 protein: CASRPTTTAYNEQFF; CDR3 DNA: TGTGCCAGCAGGCCGACAACAACCGCCTACAATGAGCAGTTCTTC
clone size: many; V gene: TRBV7-9; D gene: NA; J gene: TRBJ2-5; CDR3 protein: CASSPPEGEETQYF; CDR3 DNA: TGTGCCAGCAGCCCGCCAGAAGGAGAAGAGACCCAGTACTTC
clone size: few; V gene: TRBV15; D gene: NA; J gene: TRBJ2-7; CDR3 protein: CATSRDGIGEQYF; CDR3 DNA: TGTGCCACCAGCAGAGATGGAATCGGGGAGCAGTACTTC
clone size: NA; V gene: TRBV27; D gene: NA; J gene: TRBJ1-5; CDR3 protein: CASSFGGGPNQPQHF; CDR3 DNA: TGTGCCAGCAGTTTCGGGGGGGGACCCAATCAGCCCCAGCATTTT
clone size: NA; V gene: TRBV7-8; D gene: NA; J gene: TRBJ2-5; CDR3 protein: CASSSPGPRRETQYF; CDR3 DNA: TGTGCCAGCAGCTCCCCGGGACCTCGTCGGGAGACCCAGTACTTC
clone size: many; V gene: TRBV5-4; D gene: NA; J gene: TRBJ2-1; CDR3 protein: CASHQGVLSNEQFF; CDR3 DNA: TGTGCCAGCCACCAGGGTGTCTTAAGCAATGAGCAGTTCTTC
clone size: NA; V gene: TRBV19; D gene: NA; J gene: TRBJ2-3; CDR3 protein: CASSQRSRAAGSTDTQYF; CDR3 DNA: TGTGCCAGTAGTCAACGTAGCAGGGCGGCCGGGAGCACAGATACGCAGTATTTT
clone size: NA; V gene: TRBV19; D gene: TRBD2; J gene: TRBJ2-3; CDR3 protein: CASSISGGLSTDTQYF; CDR3 DNA: TGTGCCAGTAGTATTAGCGGGGGCCTTAGCACAGATACGCAGTATTTT
clone size: many; V gene: TRBV20-1; D gene: NA; J gene: TRBJ1-2; CDR3 protein: CSVKMRVYGYTF; CDR3 DNA: TGCAGTGTGAAGATGAGAGTCTATGGCTACACCTTC
clone size: many; V gene: TRBV2; D gene: NA; J gene: TRBJ1-1; CDR3 protein: CASSVGRYTEAFF; CDR3 DNA: TGTGCCAGCAGTGTGGGGAGGTACACTGAAGCTTTCTTT
clone size: NA; V gene: TRBV2; D gene: NA; J gene: TRBJ2-5; CDR3 protein: CASNEDPKGTQYF; CDR3 DNA: TGTGCCAGCAATGAAGATCCGAAAGGGACCCAGTACTTC
clone size: many; V gene: TRBV10-2; D gene: NA; J gene: TRBJ1-2; CDR3 protein: CATETDTDGYTF; CDR3 DNA: TGCGCCACGGAGACGGATACTGATGGCTACACCTTC
clone size: many; V gene: TRBV5-6; D gene: NA; J gene: TRBJ2-1; CDR3 protein: CASSVYNEQFF; CDR3 DNA: TGTGCCAGCAGCGTTTACAATGAGCAGTTCTTC
clone size: NA; V gene: TRBV5-1; D gene: NA; J gene: TRBJ2-4; CDR3 protein: CASSQRVQYF; CDR3 DNA: TGCGCCAGCAGCCAGCGGGTTCAGTACTTC
clone size: NA; V gene: TRBV6-4; D gene: NA; J gene: TRBJ2-7; CDR3 protein: CASTTGRDEQYF; CDR3 DNA: TGTGCCAGCACGACAGGGAGGGACGAGCAGTACTTC
clone size: NA; V gene: TRBV9; D gene: NA; J gene: TRBJ2-3; CDR3 protein: CASSPGNTQYF; CDR3 DNA: TGTGCCAGCAGCCCGGGGAATACGCAGTATTTT
clone size: NA; V gene: TRBV6-5; D gene: NA; J gene: TRBJ1-2; CDR3 protein: CASSYSTTGVNYGYTF; CDR3 DNA: TGTGCCAGCAGTTACTCGACTACGGGCGTAAACTATGGCTACACCTTC
clone size: few; V gene: TRBV24-1; D gene: NA; J gene: TRBJ1-3; CDR3 protein: CATSEGLGNTIYF; CDR3 DNA: TGTGCCACCAGTGAGGGCCTCGGAAACACCATATATTTT
clone size: NA; V gene: TRBV18; D gene: TRBD1; J gene: TRBJ1-5; CDR3 protein: CASSPGTDPGQPQHF; CDR3 DNA: TGTGCCAGCTCACCAGGGACAGACCCTGGGCAGCCCCAGCATTTT
clone size: NA; V gene: TRBV7-2; D gene: NA; J gene: TRBJ2-5; CDR3 protein: CASSLWDTRETQYF; CDR3 DNA: TGTGCCAGCAGCTTATGGGACACCAGGGAGACCCAGTACTTC
clone size: NA; V gene: TRBV29-1; D gene: NA; J gene: TRBJ1-3; CDR3 protein: CSLRSGNTIYF; CDR3 DNA: TGCAGCCTACGCTCTGGAAACACCATATATTTT
clone size: NA; V gene: TRBV19; D gene: TRBD2; J gene: TRBJ2-3; CDR3 protein: CASSSPAGGSSTDTQYF; CDR3 DNA: TGTGCCAGTAGTAGCCCAGCGGGGGGGAGTAGCACAGATACGCAGTATTTT
clone size: many; V gene: TRBV5-1; D gene: TRBD2; J gene: TRBJ2-1; CDR3 protein: CASSLAGGAGGVYNEQFF; CDR3 DNA: TGCGCCAGCAGCTTGGCCGGGGGCGCGGGGGGCGTTTACAATGAGCAGTTCTTC
clone size: few; V gene: TRBV6-5; D gene: TRBD1; J gene: TRBJ1-1; CDR3 protein: CASSPNTGQGNTEAFF; CDR3 DNA: TGTGCCAGCAGTCCTAACACCGGACAGGGGAACACTGAAGCTTTCTTT
clone size: many; V gene: TRBV6-5; D gene: NA; J gene: TRBJ1-3; CDR3 protein: CASGETSGNTIYF; CDR3 DNA: TGTGCCAGCGGGGAGACCTCTGGAAACACCATATATTTT
clone size: NA; V gene: TRBV7-4; D gene: NA; J gene: TRBJ1-1; CDR3 protein: CASSLVALNTEAFF; CDR3 DNA: TGTGCCAGCAGCTTAGTGGCCCTGAACACTGAAGCTTTCTTT
clone size: NA; V gene: TRBV20-1; D gene: TRBD1; J gene: TRBJ1-6; CDR3 protein: CSAPQTGSNYNSPLHF; CDR3 DNA: TGCAGTGCCCCGCAGACAGGGAGTAACTATAATTCACCCCTCCACTTT
clone size: NA; V gene: TRBV5-1; D gene: TRBD1; J gene: TRBJ1-4; CDR3 protein: CASSPPGTGEEKLFF; CDR3 DNA: TGCGCCAGCAGCCCGCCCGGGACAGGGGAAGAAAAACTGTTTTTT
clone size: many; V gene: TRBV7-8; D gene: NA; J gene: TRBJ2-2; CDR3 protein: CASSFTSTGELFF; CDR3 DNA: TGTGCCAGCAGCTTTACTAGCACCGGGGAGCTGTTTTTT
clone size: NA; V gene: TRBV11-2; D gene: NA; J gene: TRBJ1-2; CDR3 protein: CVSSFTSSYGYTF; CDR3 DNA: TGTGTCAGCAGCTTTACTTCCTCTTATGGCTACACCTTC
clone size: many; V gene: TRBV6-1; D gene: NA; J gene: TRBJ2-5; CDR3 protein: CASSELGVETQYF; CDR3 DNA: TGTGCCAGCAGTGAACTGGGGGTCGAGACCCAGTACTTC
clone size: many; V gene: TRBV20-1; D gene: TRBD2; J gene: TRBJ2-7; CDR3 protein: CSAPPAGETYEQYF; CDR3 DNA: TGCAGTGCTCCCCCGGCGGGGGAGACCTACGAGCAGTACTTC
clone size: many; V gene: TRBV4-1; D gene: TRBD1; J gene: TRBJ1-5; CDR3 protein: CASSQDKGQTYSNQPQHF; CDR3 DNA: TGCGCCAGCAGCCAAGATAAGGGACAGACGTATAGCAATCAGCCCCAGCATTTT
clone size: many; V gene: TRBV7-2; D gene: NA; J gene: TRBJ2-5; CDR3 protein: CASSPTREETQYF; CDR3 DNA: TGTGCCAGCAGCCCGACCCGGGAAGAGACCCAGTACTTC
clone size: few; V gene: TRBV20-1; D gene: NA; J gene: TRBJ1-4; CDR3 protein: CSARGEKLFF; CDR3 DNA: TGCAGTGCTAGAGGTGAAAAACTGTTTTTT
clone size: many; V gene: TRBV19; D gene: TRBD1; J gene: TRBJ1-5; CDR3 protein: CASRQDRDQPQHF; CDR3 DNA: TGTGCCAGTAGGCAGGACAGGGATCAGCCCCAGCATTTT
clone size: few; V gene: TRBV7-9; D gene: NA; J gene: TRBJ2-7; CDR3 protein: CASSPTSDRSSYEQYF; CDR3 DNA: TGTGCCAGCTCACCCACCTCCGACAGGAGCTCCTACGAGCAGTACTTC
clone size: NA; V gene: TRBV30; D gene: NA; J gene: TRBJ2-3; CDR3 protein: CAWGGATDTQYF; CDR3 DNA: TGTGCCTGGGGGGGGGCCACAGATACGCAGTATTTT
clone size: NA; V gene: TRBV20-1; D gene: TRBD1; J gene: TRBJ2-7; CDR3 protein: CSARDRKAYEQYF; CDR3 DNA: TGCAGTGCTCGGGACAGAAAGGCCTACGAGCAGTACTTC
clone size: NA; V gene: TRBV9; D gene: NA; J gene: TRBJ2-5; CDR3 protein: CASSPSSYYETQYF; CDR3 DNA: TGCGCCAGCAGCCCGTCTTCGTACTACGAGACCCAGTACTTC
clone size: NA; V gene: TRBV2; D gene: NA; J gene: TRBJ1-2; CDR3 protein: CASKEGKANYGYTF; CDR3 DNA: TGTGCCAGCAAGGAGGGAAAAGCTAACTATGGCTACACCTTC
clone size: NA; V gene: TRBV11-2; D gene: NA; J gene: TRBJ2-1; CDR3 protein: CASSALLAGDEQFF; CDR3 DNA: TGTGCCAGCAGCGCCTTACTAGCCGGAGATGAGCAGTTCTTC
clone size: NA; V gene: TRBV7-8; D gene: NA; J gene: TRBJ1-4; CDR3 protein: CASSSPPTVEKLFF; CDR3 DNA: TGTGCCAGCAGCTCCCCCCCTACCGTTGAAAAACTGTTTTTT
clone size: many; V gene: TRBV5-1; D gene: NA; J gene: TRBJ2-1; CDR3 protein: CASSPTDNEQFF; CDR3 DNA: TGCGCCAGCAGCCCGACAGACAATGAGCAGTTCTTC